This T cell receptor (beta chain) was captured by sequencing in a study of T cell repertoires in cytomegalovirus infection. The sample holds a few counts of this clonotype. Its antigen is as yet unknown. The V and J ends lost 0 bases and 4 bases respectively, with 7 bases between them. From germline, CDR1 is SGDLS and CDR2 YYNGEE. This CDR3 has 13 amino acids. TCRdb independently ran MiXCR on the reads; one entry per CDR3 protein. The data show hundreds of thousands of distinct CDR3 sequences, roughly 30% seen once. The sequencing here drew on cultured CD8+ T cells from PBMCs, taken from culture after CMV antigen stimulation. The TCR comes from a human donor in good health (CMV status not recorded). Some clones in this sample may be carry-over from other donors' samples. This rearrangement joins TRBV9 to TRBJ1-1; D remains unclear. Here the CDR3 DNA reads TGTGCCAGCAGCGTAGAGGGAGTCACTGAAGCTTTCTTT. It yields the protein CASSVEGVTEAFF.